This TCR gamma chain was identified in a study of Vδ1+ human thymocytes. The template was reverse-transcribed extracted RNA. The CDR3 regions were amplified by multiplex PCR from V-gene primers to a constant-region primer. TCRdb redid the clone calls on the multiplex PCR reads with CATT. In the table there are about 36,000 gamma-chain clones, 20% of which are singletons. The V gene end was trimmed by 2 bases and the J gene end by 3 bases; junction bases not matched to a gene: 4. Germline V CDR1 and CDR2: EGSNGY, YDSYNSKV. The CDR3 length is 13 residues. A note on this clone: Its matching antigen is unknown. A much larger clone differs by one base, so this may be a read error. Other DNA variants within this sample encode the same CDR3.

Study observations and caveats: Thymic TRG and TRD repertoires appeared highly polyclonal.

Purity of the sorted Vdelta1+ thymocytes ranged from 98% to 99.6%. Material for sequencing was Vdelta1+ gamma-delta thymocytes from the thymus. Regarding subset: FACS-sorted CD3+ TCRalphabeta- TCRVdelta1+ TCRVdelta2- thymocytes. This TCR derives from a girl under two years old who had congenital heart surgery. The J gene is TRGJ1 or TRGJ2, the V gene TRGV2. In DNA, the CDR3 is TGTGCCACCTGGGACGTGGGTTATTATAAGAAACTCTTT. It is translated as CATWDVGYYKKLF.